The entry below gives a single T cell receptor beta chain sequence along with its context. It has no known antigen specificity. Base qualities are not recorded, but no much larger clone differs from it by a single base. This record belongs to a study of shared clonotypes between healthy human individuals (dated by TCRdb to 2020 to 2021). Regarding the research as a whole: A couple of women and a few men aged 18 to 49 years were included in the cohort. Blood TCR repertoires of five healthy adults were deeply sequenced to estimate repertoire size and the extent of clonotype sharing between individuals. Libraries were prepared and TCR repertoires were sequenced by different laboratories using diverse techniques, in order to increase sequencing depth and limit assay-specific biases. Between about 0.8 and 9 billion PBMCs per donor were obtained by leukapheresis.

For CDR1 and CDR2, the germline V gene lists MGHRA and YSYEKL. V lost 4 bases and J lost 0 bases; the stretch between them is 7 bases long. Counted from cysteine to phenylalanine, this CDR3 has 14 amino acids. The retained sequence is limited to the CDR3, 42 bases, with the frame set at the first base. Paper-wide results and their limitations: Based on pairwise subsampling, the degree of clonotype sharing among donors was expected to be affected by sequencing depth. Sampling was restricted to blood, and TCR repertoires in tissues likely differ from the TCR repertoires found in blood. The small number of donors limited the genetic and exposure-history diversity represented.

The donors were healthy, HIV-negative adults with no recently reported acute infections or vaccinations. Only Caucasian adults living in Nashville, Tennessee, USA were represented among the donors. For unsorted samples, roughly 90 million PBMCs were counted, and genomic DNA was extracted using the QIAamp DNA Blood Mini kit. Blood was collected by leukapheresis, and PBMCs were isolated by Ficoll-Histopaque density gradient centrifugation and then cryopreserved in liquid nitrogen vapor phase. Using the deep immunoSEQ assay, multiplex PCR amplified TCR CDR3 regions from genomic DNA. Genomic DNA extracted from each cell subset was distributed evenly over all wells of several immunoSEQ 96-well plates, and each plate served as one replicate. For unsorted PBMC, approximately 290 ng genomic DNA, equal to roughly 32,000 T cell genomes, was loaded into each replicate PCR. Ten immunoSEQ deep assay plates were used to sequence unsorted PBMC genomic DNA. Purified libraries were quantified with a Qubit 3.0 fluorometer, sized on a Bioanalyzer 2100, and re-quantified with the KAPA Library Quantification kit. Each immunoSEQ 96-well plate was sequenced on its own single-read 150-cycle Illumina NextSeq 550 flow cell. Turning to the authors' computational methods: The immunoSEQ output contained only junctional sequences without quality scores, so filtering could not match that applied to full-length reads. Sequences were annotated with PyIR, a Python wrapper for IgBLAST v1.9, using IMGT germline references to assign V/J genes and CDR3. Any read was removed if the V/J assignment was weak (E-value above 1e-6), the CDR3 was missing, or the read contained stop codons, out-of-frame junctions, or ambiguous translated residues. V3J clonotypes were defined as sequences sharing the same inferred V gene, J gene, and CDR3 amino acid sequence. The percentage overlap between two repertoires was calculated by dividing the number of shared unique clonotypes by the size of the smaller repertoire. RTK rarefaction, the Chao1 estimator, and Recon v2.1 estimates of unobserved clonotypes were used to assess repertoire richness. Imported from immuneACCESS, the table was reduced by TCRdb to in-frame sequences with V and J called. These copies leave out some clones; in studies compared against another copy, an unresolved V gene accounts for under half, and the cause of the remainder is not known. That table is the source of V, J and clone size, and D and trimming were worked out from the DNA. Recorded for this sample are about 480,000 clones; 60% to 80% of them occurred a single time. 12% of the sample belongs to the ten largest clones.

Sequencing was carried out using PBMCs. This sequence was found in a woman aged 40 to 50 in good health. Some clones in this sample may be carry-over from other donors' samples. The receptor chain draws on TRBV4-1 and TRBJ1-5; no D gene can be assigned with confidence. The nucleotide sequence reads TGCGCCAGCAGCCGACAAGATAGCAATCAGCCCCAGCATTTT. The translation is CASSRQDSNQPQHF.